This T cell receptor beta chain was documented in a study of T cells in narcolepsy. Study-level background: Healthy controls were enrolled alongside patients with narcolepsy type 1 or type 2.

V was shortened by 5 bases and J by 2 bases, with 16 bases between the two germline ends. CDR1 MNHEY and CDR2 SMNVEV come from the germline V gene (reference sequence). The CDR3 has 16 amino acids. TCRdb keeps only in-frame clones here, not all; method: immunoSEQ multiplex PCR. The sample gives 27,000 or so clones, approximately 80% of which show up once; around 3.7% is in the top ten. Points on this clone: The antigen is unknown.

Study-level findings and limits: Healthy controls reportedly lacked the autoreactive clonotypes serially found in patients' blood. No autoreactive T cell clone sequences appeared in some memory CD4+ repertoires. Same-patient CSF and blood CD4+ T cell clonotypes included HCRT-specific and TRIB2-specific autoreactive ones.

Sequenced sample: CD45RA- memory CD4+ T cells from PBMCs. The receptor was derived from a human donor with narcolepsy. The V and J genes are TRBV27 and TRBJ1-5, with D hard to call. The CDR3 reads CASSRTVGGGNQPQHF. The CDR3 bases are TGTGCCAGCAGTCGGACTGTAGGAGGAGGCAATCAGCCCCAGCATTTT.